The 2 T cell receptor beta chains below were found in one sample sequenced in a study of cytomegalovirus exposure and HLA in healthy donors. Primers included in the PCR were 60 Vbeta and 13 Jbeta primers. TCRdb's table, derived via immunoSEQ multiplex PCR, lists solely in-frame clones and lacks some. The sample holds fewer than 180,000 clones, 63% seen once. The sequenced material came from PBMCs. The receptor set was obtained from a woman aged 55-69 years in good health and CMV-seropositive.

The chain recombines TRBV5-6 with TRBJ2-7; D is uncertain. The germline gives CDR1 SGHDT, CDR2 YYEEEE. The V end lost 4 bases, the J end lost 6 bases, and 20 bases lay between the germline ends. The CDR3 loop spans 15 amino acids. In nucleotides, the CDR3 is TGTGCCAGCAGCACCCCAGAGGCCCGACTCGGCGAGCAGTACTTC. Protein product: CASSTPEARLGEQYF.

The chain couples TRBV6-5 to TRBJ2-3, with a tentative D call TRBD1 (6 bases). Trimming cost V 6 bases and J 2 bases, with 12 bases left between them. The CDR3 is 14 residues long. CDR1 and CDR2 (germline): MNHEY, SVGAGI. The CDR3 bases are TGTGCCAGCAGGGACAGTCCAGCCACAGATACGCAGTATTTT. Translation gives CASRDSPATDTQYF.